This T cell receptor beta chain came from a study of blood T cell repertoires in COVID-19. Turning to the study itself: Material from acute and convalescent COVID-19 was sourced from the United States, Italy and Spain. T cells, B-cell-depleted T cells, or PBMCs provided the cDNA or gDNA that served as material.

Per the original data handling: Scientists estimated how many nucleated cells there were by amplifying reference gene primers. The assay was immunoSEQ multiplex PCR, and TCRdb's table has in-frame clones only and misses some. V and J calls and clone size follow that table, whereas D and trimming were derived from the DNA. The repertoire consists of 100,000 to 140,000 clones, with roughly nine tenths occurring once and the leading ten covering nearly 5%. The CDR3 contains 14 residues. Trimming took 2 bases from V and 0 from J, leaving 5 bases between them. CDR1 MDHEN and CDR2 SYDVKM come from the germline V gene.

This chain uses TRBV28 with TRBJ1-3; no clear D. The receptor comes from a man aged 40-50 years with active or convalescent COVID-19. Source material: peripheral blood. CDR3 amino acids: CASSLRVSGNTIYF. In DNA, the CDR3 is TGTGCCAGCAGTTTAAGAGTCTCTGGAAACACCATATATTTT.